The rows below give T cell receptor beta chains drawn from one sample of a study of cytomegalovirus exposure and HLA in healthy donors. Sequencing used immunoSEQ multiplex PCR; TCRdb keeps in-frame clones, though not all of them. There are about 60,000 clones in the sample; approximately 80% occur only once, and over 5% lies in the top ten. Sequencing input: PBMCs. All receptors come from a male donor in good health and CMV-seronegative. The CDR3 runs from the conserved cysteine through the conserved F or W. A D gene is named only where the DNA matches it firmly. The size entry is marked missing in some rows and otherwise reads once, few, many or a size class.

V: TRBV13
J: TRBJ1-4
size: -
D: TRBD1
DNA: TGTGCCAGCAGCTCTGACGGGACAGATAATGAAAAACTGTTTTTT
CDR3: CASSSDGTDNEKLFF

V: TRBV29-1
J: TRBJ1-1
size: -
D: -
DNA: TGCAGCGTTGAACGATCAGGGGCCGGCACTGAAGCTTTCTTT
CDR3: CSVERSGAGTEAFF

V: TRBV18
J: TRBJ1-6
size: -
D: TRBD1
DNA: TGTGCCAGCTCACTCGGGACAGGGGTTGATTCACCCCTCCACTTT
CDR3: CASSLGTGVDSPLHF

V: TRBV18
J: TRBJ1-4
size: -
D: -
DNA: TGTGCCAGCTCACCGCCGGGACACGATAATGAAAAACTGTTTTTT
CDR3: CASSPPGHDNEKLFF

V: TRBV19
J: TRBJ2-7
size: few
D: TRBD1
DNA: TGTGCCAGTAGTACCTCCGGGACAGGGAACGAGCAGTACTTC
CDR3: CASSTSGTGNEQYF

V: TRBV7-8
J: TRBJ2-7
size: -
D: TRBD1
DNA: TGTGCCAGCAGCTTAGGTGTGGACAGGGGGCGCGAGCAGTACTTC
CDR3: CASSLGVDRGREQYF

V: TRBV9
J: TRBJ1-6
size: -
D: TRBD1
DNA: TGTGCCAGCAGCGTAGGTACCGGGACAGGGAATTCACCCCTCCACTTT
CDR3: CASSVGTGTGNSPLHF

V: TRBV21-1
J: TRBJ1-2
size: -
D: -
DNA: TGTGCCAGCAGCAAAAGGACAGGGGGCAAGAACTATGGCTACACCTTC
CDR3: CASSKRTGGKNYGYTF

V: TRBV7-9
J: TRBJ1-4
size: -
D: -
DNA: TGTGCCAGCAGCCTATCAGGGAGGCCTAATGAAAAACTGTTTTTT
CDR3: CASSLSGRPNEKLFF

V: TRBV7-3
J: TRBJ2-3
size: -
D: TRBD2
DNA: TGTGCCAGCAGCAGATGGGGAGGCGGGGGGGCCGGAGATACGCAGTATTTT
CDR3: CASSRWGGGGAGDTQYF

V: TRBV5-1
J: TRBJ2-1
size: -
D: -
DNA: TGCGCCAGCAGCTTATCGAGTGAGCAGTTCTTC
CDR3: CASSLSSEQFF

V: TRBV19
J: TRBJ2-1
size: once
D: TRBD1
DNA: TGTGCCAGTAGTCCCCGACAGGGAGACAATGAGCAGTTCTTC
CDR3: CASSPRQGDNEQFF

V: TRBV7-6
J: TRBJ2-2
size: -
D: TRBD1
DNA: TGTGCCAGCAGCTTGGACAGGGGCGCGAACACCGGGGAGCTGTTTTTT
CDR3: CASSLDRGANTGELFF

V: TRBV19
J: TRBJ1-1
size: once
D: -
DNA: TGTGCCAGTAGTACCGGGATATCGAACACTGAAGCTTTCTTT
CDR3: CASSTGISNTEAFF

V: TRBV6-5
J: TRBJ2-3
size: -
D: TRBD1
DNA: TGTGCCAGCAGAACGGACAGGGCGAGAGATACGCAGTATTTT
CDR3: CASRTDRARDTQYF

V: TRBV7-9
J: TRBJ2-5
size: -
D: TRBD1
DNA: TGTGCCAGCAGCTCCCTCGAGGGGGCGCGAGAGACCCAGTACTTC
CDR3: CASSSLEGARETQYF

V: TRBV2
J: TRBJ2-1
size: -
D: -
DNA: TGTGCCAGCAGTGCCCCCTATGAGCAGTTCTTC
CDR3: CASSAPYEQFF

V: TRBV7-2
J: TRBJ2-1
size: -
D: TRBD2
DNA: TGTGCCAGCAGCTTAGAAGCGGGGGGCTACAATGAGCAGTTCTTC
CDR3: CASSLEAGGYNEQFF

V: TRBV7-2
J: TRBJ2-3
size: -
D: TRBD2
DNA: TGTGCCAGCAGCCCTAGCGGGGGATCTCCCACAGATACGCAGTATTTT
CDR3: CASSPSGGSPTDTQYF

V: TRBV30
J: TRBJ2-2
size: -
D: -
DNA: TGTGCCTGGAGGAGGGAGGCCGGGGAGCTGTTTTTT
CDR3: CAWRREAGELFF

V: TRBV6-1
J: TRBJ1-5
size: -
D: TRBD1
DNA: TGTGCCAGCACCCGACAGGGGGCTCAGCCCCAGCATTTT
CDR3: CASTRQGAQPQHF

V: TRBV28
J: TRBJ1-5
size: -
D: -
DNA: TGTGCCAGCGGGGCCAATCAGCCCCAGCATTTT
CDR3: CASGANQPQHF

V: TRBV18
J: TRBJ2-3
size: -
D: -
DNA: TGTGCCAGCTCAGTAACAGGGACAGATACGCAGTATTTT
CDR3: CASSVTGTDTQYF

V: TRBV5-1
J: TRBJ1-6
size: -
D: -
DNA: TGCGCCAGCAGCTTGGACCCAGGGAATTCACCCCTCCACTTT
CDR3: CASSLDPGNSPLHF

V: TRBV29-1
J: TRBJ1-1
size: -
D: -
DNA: TGCAGCGTTGTAGGGGACGGCGGGAGTGAAGCTTTCTTT
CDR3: CSVVGDGGSEAFF

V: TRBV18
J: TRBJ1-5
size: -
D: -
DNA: TGTGCCAGCTCACCGACAGAGAGAAATCAGCCCCAGCATTTT
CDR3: CASSPTERNQPQHF

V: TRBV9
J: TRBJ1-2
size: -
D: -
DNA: TGTGCCAGCAGCGTCTCGGGGGAACCTAACTATGGCTACACCTTC
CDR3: CASSVSGEPNYGYTF

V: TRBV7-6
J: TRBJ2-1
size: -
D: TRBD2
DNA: TGTGCCAGCAGCGACCGGCGGGGGAACTACAATGAGCAGTTCTTC
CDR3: CASSDRRGNYNEQFF

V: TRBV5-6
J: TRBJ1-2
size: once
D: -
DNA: TGTGCCAGCAGCTCGAACGGCTATGGCTACACCTTC
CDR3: CASSSNGYGYTF

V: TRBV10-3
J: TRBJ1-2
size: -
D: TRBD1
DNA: TGTGCCATCAGTGACCGACAGGGACCTTATGGCTACACCTTC
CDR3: CAISDRQGPYGYTF

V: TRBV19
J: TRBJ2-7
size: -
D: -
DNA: TGTGCCAGTAGCCAAACCCCTACCTTCGAGCAGTACTTC
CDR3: CASSQTPTFEQYF

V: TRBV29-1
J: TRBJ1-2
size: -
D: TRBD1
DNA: TGCAGCGCCTCGACGGACAGGTACTATGGCTACACCTTC
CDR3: CSASTDRYYGYTF

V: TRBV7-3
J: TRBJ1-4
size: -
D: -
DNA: TGTGCCAGCAGCTTCCTTGGGGCGTCGCCCTTTCGCTTT
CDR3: CASSFLGASPFRF

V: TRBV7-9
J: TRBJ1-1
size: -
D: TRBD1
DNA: TGTGCCAGCAGCACCGCAGGGGGCACTGAAGCTTTCTTT
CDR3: CASSTAGGTEAFF

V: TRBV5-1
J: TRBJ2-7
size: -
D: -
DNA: TGCGCCAGCAGCTTTGCACAGCAACAGTACTTC
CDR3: CASSFAQQQYF

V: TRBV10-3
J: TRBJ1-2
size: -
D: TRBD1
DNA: TGTGCCATCAGTGAGGAGGGGGCGATGGATGGCTACACCTTC
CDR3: CAISEEGAMDGYTF

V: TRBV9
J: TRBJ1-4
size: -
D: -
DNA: TGTGCCAGCAGCTCCTCGGCGGGGCATGAAAAACTGTTTTTT
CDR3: CASSSSAGHEKLFF

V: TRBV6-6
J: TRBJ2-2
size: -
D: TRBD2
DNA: TGTGCCAGCAAGCCAAGCGGGGGGAACACCGGGGAGCTGTTTTTT
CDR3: CASKPSGGNTGELFF

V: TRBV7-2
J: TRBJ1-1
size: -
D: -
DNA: TGTGCCAGCAGCACCACCTCGGGGTCGAACACTGAAGCTTTCTTT
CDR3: CASSTTSGSNTEAFF

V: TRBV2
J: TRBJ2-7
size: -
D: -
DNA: TGTGCCAGCGGGGGGTGGACAGGAAACGAGCAGTACTTC
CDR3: CASGGWTGNEQYF

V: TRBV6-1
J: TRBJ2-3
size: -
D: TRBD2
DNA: TGTGCCAGCACCCCGGGAGCGGGGGGCACAGATACGCAGTATTTT
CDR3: CASTPGAGGTDTQYF

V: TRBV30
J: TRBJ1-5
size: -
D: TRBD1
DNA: TGTGCCTGGAGTGTAAGTGTGGGGACAGTGAATCAGCCCCAGCATTTT
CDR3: CAWSVSVGTVNQPQHF

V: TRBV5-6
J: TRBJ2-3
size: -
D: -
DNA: TGTGCCAGCAGCTTGGAGACACGCACAGATACGCAGTATTTT
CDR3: CASSLETRTDTQYF

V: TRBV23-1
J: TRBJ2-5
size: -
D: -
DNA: TGCGCCAGCAGTGAAGGGGTGGCTGACCAGTACTTC
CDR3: CASSEGVADQYF

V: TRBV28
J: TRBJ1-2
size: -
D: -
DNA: TGTGCCAGCAGTCAAGATGGCCCTTTAGGCTACACCTTC
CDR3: CASSQDGPLGYTF

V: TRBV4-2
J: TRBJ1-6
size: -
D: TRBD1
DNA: TGTGCCAGCAGCCAACCCTGGGACAGTCAATATTCACCCCTCCACTTT
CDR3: CASSQPWDSQYSPLHF

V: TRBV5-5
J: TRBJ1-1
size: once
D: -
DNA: TGTGCCAGCCACAGACAGATGATGAACACTGAAGCTTTCTTT
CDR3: CASHRQMMNTEAFF

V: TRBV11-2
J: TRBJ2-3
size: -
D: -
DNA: TGTGCCAGCAGCTATAGCGGCGCTAGCACAGATACGCAGTATTTT
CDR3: CASSYSGASTDTQYF